A selection of T cell receptor beta chains follows, all from one sample in a study of regulatory T cells in long-lasting Graves disease. TCRdb recomputed calls from the multiplex PCR reads with MiXCR, one row per CDR3 protein. Of 250,000 or so distinct CDR3 sequences in the sample, approximately 18% are singletons; the top ten hold roughly 15%. This sample was shared with a second study, whose subject was T cells in Graves' hyperthyroidism and ophthalmopathy.

Sequencing was performed on peripheral blood mononuclear cells (PBMCs), taken at new diagnosis, from a patient treated with antithyroid drugs. Every receptor here comes from a woman in her 30s with Graves disease. Both conserved end residues are part of each CDR3. The order of the fields is J gene, V gene, D gene, clone size, CDR3 DNA, CDR3 protein. The D gene is left open where the match is weak. A row's size may be missing; if present it is once, few, many or a size class.

j_gene: TRBJ1-1; v_gene: TRBV7-3; d_gene: NA; abundance: few; CDR3nt: TGTGCCAGCAGCTTAGGGGACCCTTCTGAAGCTTTCTTT; CDR3aa: CASSLGDPSEAFF
j_gene: TRBJ1-1; v_gene: TRBV6-8; d_gene: NA; abundance: many; CDR3nt: TGTGCCAGGAAGGCCGGTGGGACTGAAGCTTTCTTT; CDR3aa: CARKAGGTEAFF
j_gene: TRBJ1-1; v_gene: TRBV14; d_gene: NA; abundance: many; CDR3nt: TGTGCCAGCAGCGTCCCGGGACGACGGGCTTTCTTT; CDR3aa: CASSVPGRRAFF
j_gene: TRBJ1-4; v_gene: TRBV7-2; d_gene: NA; abundance: many; CDR3nt: TGTGCCAGCAGCTTATTGGGGCTCGTTAATGAAAAACTGTTTTTT; CDR3aa: CASSLLGLVNEKLFF
j_gene: TRBJ1-2; v_gene: TRBV4-2; d_gene: NA; abundance: NA; CDR3nt: TGTGCCAGCACCCAACAGGGCTATGGCTACACCTTC; CDR3aa: CASTQQGYGYTF
j_gene: TRBJ2-7; v_gene: TRBV6-2/TRBV6-3; d_gene: NA; abundance: many; CDR3nt: TGTGCCAGCAGTTACTCACGAGAATCCTACGAGCAGTACTTC; CDR3aa: CASSYSRESYEQYF
j_gene: TRBJ2-2; v_gene: TRBV6-1; d_gene: NA; abundance: NA; CDR3nt: TGTGCCAGCAGTGAAGAGCCCCCCCCACAGCTCACCGGGGAGCTGTTTTTT; CDR3aa: CASSEEPPPQLTGELFF
j_gene: TRBJ2-7; v_gene: TRBV12-3/TRBV12-4; d_gene: NA; abundance: NA; CDR3nt: TGTGCCAGCAGTTTACCCCGATACGAGCAGTACTTC; CDR3aa: CASSLPRYEQYF
j_gene: TRBJ1-2; v_gene: TRBV6-1; d_gene: NA; abundance: many; CDR3nt: TGTGCCAGCAAGTCCGCCCCCTTGAACTATGGCTACACCTTC; CDR3aa: CASKSAPLNYGYTF
j_gene: TRBJ1-4; v_gene: TRBV5-4; d_gene: NA; abundance: many; CDR3nt: TGTGCCAGCAGCTTGGGGCAGGGCACTAATGAAAAACTGTTTTTT; CDR3aa: CASSLGQGTNEKLFF
j_gene: TRBJ2-1; v_gene: TRBV24-1; d_gene: TRBD2; abundance: many; CDR3nt: TGTGCCACCAGTGATCCTAGCGGGAGCTCCTACAATGAGCAGTTCTTC; CDR3aa: CATSDPSGSSYNEQFF